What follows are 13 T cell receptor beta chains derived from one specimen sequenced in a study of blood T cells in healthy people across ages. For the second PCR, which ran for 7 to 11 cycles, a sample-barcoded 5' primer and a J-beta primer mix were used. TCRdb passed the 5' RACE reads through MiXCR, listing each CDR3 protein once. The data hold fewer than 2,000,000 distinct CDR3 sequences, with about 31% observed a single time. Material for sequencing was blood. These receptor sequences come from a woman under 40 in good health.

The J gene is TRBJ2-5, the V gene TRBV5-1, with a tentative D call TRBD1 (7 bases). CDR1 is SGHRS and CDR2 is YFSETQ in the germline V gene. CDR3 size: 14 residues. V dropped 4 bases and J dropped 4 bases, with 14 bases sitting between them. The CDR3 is CASSTRRGRETQYF. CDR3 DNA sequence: TGCGCCAGCAGCACCCGGAGGGGGCGAGAGACCCAGTACTTC.

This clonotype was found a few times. In DNA, the CDR3 is TGTGCCAGCAGCCGCGCGGTAGCGAGACTCACAGATACGCAGTATTTT. Amino acids: CASSRAVARLTDTQYF. This chain connects TRBV28 to TRBJ2-3, with D possibly TRBD2 on 5 matching bases. The germline V gene encodes CDR1 MDHEN and CDR2 SYDVKM. CDR3 size: 16 residues. V lost 6 bases and J lost 2, with 18 bases in between.

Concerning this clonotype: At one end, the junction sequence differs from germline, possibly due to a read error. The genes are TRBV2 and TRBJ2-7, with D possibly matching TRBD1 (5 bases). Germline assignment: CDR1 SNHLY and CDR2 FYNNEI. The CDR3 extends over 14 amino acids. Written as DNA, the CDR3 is TGTGCCAGCAGAGAGGTACAGGCGTCCTGCGAGCAGTACTTC. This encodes CASREVQASCEQYF.

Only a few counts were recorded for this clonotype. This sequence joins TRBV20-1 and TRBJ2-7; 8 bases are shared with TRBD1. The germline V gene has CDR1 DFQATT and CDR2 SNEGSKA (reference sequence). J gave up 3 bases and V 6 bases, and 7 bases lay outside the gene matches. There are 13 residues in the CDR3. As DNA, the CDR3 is TGCAGTGCGGGGGACAGGCTTATCTACGAGCAGTACTTC. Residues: CSAGDRLIYEQYF.

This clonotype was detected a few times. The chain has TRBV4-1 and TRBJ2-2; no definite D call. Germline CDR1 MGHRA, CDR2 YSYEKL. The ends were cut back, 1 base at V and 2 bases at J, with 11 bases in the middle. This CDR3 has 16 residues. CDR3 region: CASSQVQGINTGELFF. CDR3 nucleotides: TGCGCCAGCAGCCAAGTACAAGGGATCAACACCGGGGAGCTGTTTTTT.

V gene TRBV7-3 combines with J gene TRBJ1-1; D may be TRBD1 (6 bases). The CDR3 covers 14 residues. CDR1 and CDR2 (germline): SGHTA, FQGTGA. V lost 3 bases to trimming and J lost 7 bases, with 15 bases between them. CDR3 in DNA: TGTGCCAGCAGCTTGACCCATGACAGGAGTGAAGCTTTCTTT. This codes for CASSLTHDRSEAFF.

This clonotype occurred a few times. The CDR3: CASSRAGGGDEQYF. CDR3 nucleotide sequence: TGTGCCAGCAGCCGAGCTGGGGGAGGCGACGAGCAGTACTTC. The chain is built from TRBV3-1 and TRBJ2-7; TRBD2 is a possible D gene (6 bases). CDR1 is LGHDT and CDR2 is YNNKEL in the germline V gene (reference sequence). Trimming took off 4 bases at V and 5 bases at J, with 15 bases between the two ends. There are 14 residues in the CDR3.

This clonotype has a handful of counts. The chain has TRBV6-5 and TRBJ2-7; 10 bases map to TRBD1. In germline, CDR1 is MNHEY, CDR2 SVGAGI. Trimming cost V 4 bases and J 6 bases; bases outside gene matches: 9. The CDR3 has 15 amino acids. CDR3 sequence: CASSSSETGGSEQYF. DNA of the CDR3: TGTGCCAGCAGTTCATCCGAGACAGGGGGCTCCGAGCAGTACTTC.

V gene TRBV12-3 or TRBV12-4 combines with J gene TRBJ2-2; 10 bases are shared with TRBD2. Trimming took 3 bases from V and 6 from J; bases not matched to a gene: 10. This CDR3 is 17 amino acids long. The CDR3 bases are TGTGCCAGCAGTTTGGGGCTAGCGGGAGTGTTGTCCGGGGAGCTGTTTTTT. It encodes CASSLGLAGVLSGELFF.

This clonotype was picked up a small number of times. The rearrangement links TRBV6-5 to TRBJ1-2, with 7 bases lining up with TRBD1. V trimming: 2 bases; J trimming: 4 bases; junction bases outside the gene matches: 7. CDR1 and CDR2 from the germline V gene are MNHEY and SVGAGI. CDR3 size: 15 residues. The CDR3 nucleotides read TGTGCCAGCAGTTACCGCCCGGGACAGCTCTATGGCTACACCTTC. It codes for CASSYRPGQLYGYTF.

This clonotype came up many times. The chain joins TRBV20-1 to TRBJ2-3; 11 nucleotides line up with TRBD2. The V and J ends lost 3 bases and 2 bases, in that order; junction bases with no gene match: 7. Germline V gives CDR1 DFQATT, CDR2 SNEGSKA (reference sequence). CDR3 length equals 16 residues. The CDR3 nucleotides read TGCAGTGCTAGCCTGCCTAGCGGGGGGAACACAGATACGCAGTATTTT. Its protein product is CSASLPSGGNTDTQYF.

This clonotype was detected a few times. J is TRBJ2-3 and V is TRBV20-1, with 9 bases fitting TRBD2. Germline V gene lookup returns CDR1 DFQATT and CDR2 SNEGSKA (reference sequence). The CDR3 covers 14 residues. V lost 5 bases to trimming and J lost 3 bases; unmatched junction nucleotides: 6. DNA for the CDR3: TGCAGTGCTCGTAGCGGGAGTTTGACAGATACGCAGTATTTT. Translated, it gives CSARSGSLTDTQYF.

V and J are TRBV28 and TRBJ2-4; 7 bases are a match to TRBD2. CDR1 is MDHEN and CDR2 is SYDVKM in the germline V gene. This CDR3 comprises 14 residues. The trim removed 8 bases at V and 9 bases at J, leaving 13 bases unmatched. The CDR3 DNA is TGTGCCAGCTTCATGGCCGGGGGGTCGGGCATTCAGTACTTC. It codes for CASFMAGGSGIQYF.